This T cell receptor beta chain was sequenced in a study of T-cell memory formation after mild COVID-19. Notes on the study in general: Some responding clones appeared in pre-infection memory, suggesting cross-reactive memory joined. Day 15 to 85 contracting clones showed balanced CD4/CD8; day 15 to 37 expanders favored CD4+. Clones from the second wave (peaking day 37) had unconfirmed SARS-CoV-2 specificity.

Constant-segment primers served in 5'RACE that generated TCR alpha and TCR beta cDNA libraries bearing sample barcodes and UMIs. TCRdb called the 5' RACE reads again in MiXCR, with one record for every CDR3 protein. The table records 120,000 or so distinct CDR3 sequences, around a sixth of them present only once. The sample holds a few counts of this clonotype. Antigen: not known. Sequencing used PBMCs or a T cell subset sorted from them (not recorded which). This clonotype was sampled from an adult woman who had mild COVID-19 (a few samples of this study predate the infection). Cell type and time point are not known.

CDR3 bases: TGTGCCAGCAGTTACCGGACAGGGGGCGAGACCCAGTACTTC. Residues: CASSYRTGGETQYF. The chain carries TRBV12-3 or TRBV12-4 and TRBJ2-5; TRBD1 agrees at 11 bases. This CDR3 contains 14 residues. V shed 4 bases and J 5 bases; nucleotides not matched to a gene: 3.